Listed here is a single TCR beta chain. In the study's own analysis: Reference gene primer amplification in the assay estimated nucleated cell counts. Measured with immunoSEQ multiplex PCR; TCRdb has only the in-frame clones, and not every one. The DNA gave D and trimming, while V, J and clone size come from that table. The sample contains fewer than 500,000 clones, 80% to 90% of which appear only once. This sample was included in a study of blood T cell repertoires in COVID-19. Study information: Donors in the United States, Italy and Spain gave samples during acute or convalescent COVID-19. From T cells, B-cell-depleted T cells, or PBMCs came the material, which was cDNA or gDNA.

The origin of this receptor is a woman aged 25 to 39 with active or convalescent COVID-19. Source material: peripheral blood.

CDR3 residues: CASRNRDSNYGYTF. For the CDR3, the DNA is TGTGCCAGCAGAAACCGGGACAGCAACTATGGCTACACCTTC. V gene TRBV5-6 combines with J gene TRBJ1-2; 7 positions agree with TRBD1. The J segment lost 2 bases and the V segment lost 5 bases, leaving 6 bases of the junction unmatched. Germline values: CDR1 SGHDT, CDR2 YYEEEE. The CDR3 covers 14 residues.